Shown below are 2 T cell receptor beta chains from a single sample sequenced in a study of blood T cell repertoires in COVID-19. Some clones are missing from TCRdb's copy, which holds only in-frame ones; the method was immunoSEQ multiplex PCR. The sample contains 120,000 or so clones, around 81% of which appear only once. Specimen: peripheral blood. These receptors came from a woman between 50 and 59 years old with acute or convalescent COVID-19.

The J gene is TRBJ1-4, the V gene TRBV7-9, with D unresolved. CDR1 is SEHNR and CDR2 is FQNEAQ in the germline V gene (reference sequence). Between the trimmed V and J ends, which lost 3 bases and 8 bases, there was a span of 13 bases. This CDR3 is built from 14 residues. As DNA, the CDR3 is TGTGCCAGCAGCTTGCCGGGAGTAGAGGAAAAACTGTTTTTT. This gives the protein CASSLPGVEEKLFF.

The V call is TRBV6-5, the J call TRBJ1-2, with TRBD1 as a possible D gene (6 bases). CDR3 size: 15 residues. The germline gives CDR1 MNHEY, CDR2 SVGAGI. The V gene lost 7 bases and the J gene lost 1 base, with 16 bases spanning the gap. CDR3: CASKVNTGFNYGYTF. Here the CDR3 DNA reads TGTGCCAGCAAAGTGAACACAGGGTTTAACTATGGCTACACCTTC.